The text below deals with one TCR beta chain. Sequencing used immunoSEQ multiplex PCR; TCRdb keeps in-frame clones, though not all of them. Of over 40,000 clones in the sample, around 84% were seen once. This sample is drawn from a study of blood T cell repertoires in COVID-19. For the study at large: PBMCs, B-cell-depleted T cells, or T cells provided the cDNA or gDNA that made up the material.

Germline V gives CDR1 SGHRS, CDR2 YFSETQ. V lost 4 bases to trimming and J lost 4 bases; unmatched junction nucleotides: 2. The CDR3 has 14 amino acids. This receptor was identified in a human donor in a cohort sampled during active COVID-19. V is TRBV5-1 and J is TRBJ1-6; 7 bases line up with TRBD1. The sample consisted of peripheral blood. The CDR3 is CASSQQGYNSPLHF. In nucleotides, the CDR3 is TGCGCCAGCAGCCAACAGGGGTATAATTCACCCCTCCACTTT.